The 2 T cell receptor beta chains below all came from one sample that was sequenced in a study of vaccination and CD4 T cells after COVID-19. Their antigen targets remain unknown. The Oncomine TCR Beta short-read assay generated sequence data from the DNA of cultured CD4+ T cells. TCRdb called the PCR reads again in MiXCR, with one record for every CDR3 protein. The table lists some 25,000 distinct CDR3 sequences, roughly 49% of them singletons. Treatment here: 10-day PBMC culture with coronavirus spike peptide pools or control peptides (ViraFEST assay). The sample taken for sequencing was CD4+ T cells from blood, cultured in vitro. These TCRs come from a human donor who had recovered from COVID-19.

The chain combines TRBV5-1 with TRBJ1-4, with D maybe TRBD1 (6 bases). The length of the CDR3 is 16 residues. Germline V gene data show CDR1 as SGHRS and CDR2 as YFSETQ. The V end was cut by 3 bases, the J end by 3 bases, with 15 bases between. Written as DNA, the CDR3 is TGCGCCAGCAGCTGGGGGGCAGGGGCGGCTAATGAAAAACTGTTTTTT. Translation: CASSWGAGAANEKLFF.

The chain joins TRBV20-1 to TRBJ2-3; possible D gene TRBD1, 6 bases. Trimming took off 4 bases at V and 1 base at J, with 15 bases between the two ends. The CDR3 extends over 15 amino acids. Germline CDR1 reads DFQATT; CDR2 reads SNEGSKA (reference sequence). The CDR3 loop is CSAKETGSGTDTQYF. CDR3 in DNA: TGCAGTGCTAAGGAGACAGGTTCGGGCACAGATACGCAGTATTTT.